Below are 23 T cell receptor beta chains sequenced from a single sample in a study of CD8 T cells in ankylosing spondylitis. A single record per CDR3 protein comes from TCRdb applying MiXCR to the 5' RACE reads. This sample has just over 350,000 distinct CDR3 sequences, with 20% to 25% found just once. The sequenced material came from blood, either unsorted or a sorted T cell fraction (not recorded which). These receptors came from a male donor with ankylosing spondylitis or in good health (not recorded which).

This clonotype showed up many times. The gene calls are TRBV12-3 or TRBV12-4 and TRBJ2-3, with D perhaps given as TRBD1 or TRBD2 (5 bases each). This CDR3 is 15 amino acids long. Trimming removed 6 bases from V and 2 bases from J, with 15 bases in between. In DNA form, the CDR3 reads TGTGCCAGCAGACACGGCCCTGGGACCACAGATACGCAGTATTTT. Its translation is CASRHGPGTTDTQYF.

The genes are TRBV29-1 and TRBJ2-2; TRBD2 aligns across 8 bases. This CDR3 has 12 amino acids. The V gene's germline CDR1 is SQVTM and CDR2 ANQGSEA. With V trimmed by 4 bases and J by 6 bases, 1 base remained unmatched. CDR3 sequence reads: CSVVLAAGELFF. For the CDR3, the DNA is TGCAGCGTTGTACTAGCGGCCGGGGAGCTGTTTTTT.

This chain connects TRBV2 to TRBJ2-7; TRBD2 aligns across 11 bases. Trimming took 6 bases from V and 4 from J; bases not matched to a gene: 5. The CDR3 is 14 amino acids. Looked up from germline, CDR1 is SNHLY and CDR2 is FYNNEI. In nucleotides, the CDR3 is TGTGCCAGCAGGAGACCTAGCGGGGGGTACGAGCAGTACTTC. This sequence encodes CASRRPSGGYEQYF.

The chain couples TRBV7-9 to TRBJ2-3, with TRBD2 identical over 11 bases. Germline V gene sequence: CDR1 SEHNR, CDR2 FQNEAQ (reference sequence). The CDR3 runs to 15 residues. After removal of 6 bases from V and 10 bases from J, the junction contained 12 bases not matched to a gene. The CDR3 DNA reads as TGTGCCAGCAGGACTAGCGGGGAGAATTCATCCCCGCAGTATTTT. It encodes CASRTSGENSSPQYF.

This clonotype has a handful of counts. V gene TRBV10-2 combines with J gene TRBJ2-5, with 10 bases aligning to TRBD2. Germline lookup yields CDR1 WSHSY and CDR2 SAAADI. The V gene end was trimmed by 5 bases and the J gene end by 4 bases; junction bases not matched to a gene: 13. The CDR3 has 17 amino acids. This chain's CDR3 is CASSPPVLAGDPETQYF. The CDR3 nucleotides are TGCGCCAGCAGTCCCCCAGTCCTAGCGGGGGACCCAGAGACCCAGTACTTC.

The chain couples TRBV9 to TRBJ2-7, with TRBD1 matching over 7 bases. In germline, CDR1 is SGDLS, CDR2 YYNGEE. Trimming took 0 bases from V and 4 from J; bases not matched to a gene: 7. The CDR3 consists of 15 residues. In nucleotides, the CDR3 is TGTGCCAGCAGCGTAGGCCCCGGGACAGAATACGAGCAGTACTTC. This translates into CASSVGPGTEYEQYF.

This chain joins TRBV12-3 or TRBV12-4 and TRBJ1-2; perhaps TRBD1 as D (5 bases). V was clipped by 5 bases and J by 3 bases, with 10 bases between them. The CDR3 has 13 residues. The CDR3 DNA follows: TGTGCCAGCAGTCACAGAGGGGACTATGGCTACACCTTC. It specifies CASSHRGDYGYTF.

The rearrangement joins TRBV4-1 to TRBJ2-6; possible D gene TRBD1, 5 bases. Trimming cost V 4 bases and J 4 bases, with 14 bases left between them. Germline V gene lookup returns CDR1 MGHRA and CDR2 YSYEKL. The CDR3 consists of 16 residues. CDR3 DNA sequence: TGCGCCAGCAGCCCCCCAGCAGGGATCGGGGCCAACGTCCTGACTTTC. Amino acid sequence: CASSPPAGIGANVLTF.

This clonotype occurred many times. Because the CDR3 is missing its conserved closing phenylalanine or tryptophan, this is likely a read error. The limits of the CDR3 on the DNA are not certain, so only TCRdb's listed CDR3 is given. CDR3 amino acids: CASSPDNSVGLI. The gene calls are TRBV12-3 or TRBV12-4 and TRBJ1-1; no DNA check was done on the table's D call, TRBD1. The CDR3 spans 12 amino acids, including both terminal residues.

The chain is built from TRBV12-3 or TRBV12-4 and TRBJ2-1; a possible D gene is TRBD2 (6 bases). The V and J ends lost 5 bases and 8 bases respectively, with 19 bases between them. The CDR3 loop spans 15 amino acids. In nucleotides, the CDR3 is TGTGCCAGCAGTGGAAGCGGGCGGAGGGTCTATGAGCAGTTCTTC. Translating it yields CASSGSGRRVYEQFF.

This sequence joins TRBV7-9 and TRBJ2-5; TRBD1 agrees at 11 bases. CDR1 SEHNR and CDR2 FQNEAQ come from the germline V gene (reference sequence). This CDR3 region has 16 residues. Losses at the gene ends were 5 bases for V and 5 bases for J; bases not matched to a gene: 10. The chain's CDR3 is CASSPKDRGRGETQYF. DNA for the CDR3: TGTGCCAGCAGCCCGAAGGACAGGGGGCGCGGGGAGACCCAGTACTTC.

This clonotype was recorded a few times. This chain connects TRBV14 to TRBJ2-5; tentatively, D is TRBD1 or TRBD2 (5 bases each). V gave up 3 bases and J gave up 2 bases, with 7 bases separating them. There are 13 residues in the CDR3. Per the germline V gene, CDR1 is SGHDN and CDR2 is FVKESK. The CDR3 spells CASSQWGQETQYF. The CDR3 DNA is TGTGCCAGCAGCCAGTGGGGGCAAGAGACCCAGTACTTC.

The V call is TRBV12-3 or TRBV12-4, the J call TRBJ2-5; TRBD2 aligns across 8 bases. Unmatched junction bases numbered 9, after V lost 7 bases and J lost 2 bases. CDR3 length: 15 residues. The CDR3 region has the DNA TGTGCCAGCACCACGGGAGGGAAAGAGCAAGAGACCCAGTACTTC. It specifies CASTTGGKEQETQYF.

The chain is built from TRBV10-2 and TRBJ2-1; 10 bases fit TRBD2. The CDR3 length is 17 residues. Losses at the gene ends were 0 bases for V and 3 bases for J; bases not matched to a gene: 5. In germline, CDR1 is WSHSY, CDR2 SAAADI. Here the CDR3 DNA reads TGCGCCAGCAGTGAGTCGCTAGCGGGGGCCCACTACAATGAGCAGTTCTTC. Protein product: CASSESLAGAHYNEQFF.

This clonotype has more than one count but fewer than ten. The chain links TRBV29-1 to TRBJ2-1; 11 bases match TRBD1. The CDR3 runs 13 residues. CDR1 SQVTM and CDR2 ANQGSEA come from the germline V gene. The V gene end was trimmed by 6 bases and the J gene end by 6 bases; junction bases not matched to a gene: 4. The CDR3 loop reads CSVPGQGGNEQFF. The CDR3 DNA reads TGCAGCGTCCCGGGACAGGGGGGCAATGAGCAGTTCTTC.

This clonotype has just a few counts. The V call is TRBV7-9, the J call TRBJ2-7; 7 bases are a match to TRBD1. Unmatched junction bases numbered 11, after V lost 9 bases and J lost 3 bases. Germline loops: CDR1 SEHNR, CDR2 FQNEAQ (reference sequence). The CDR3 length is 14 residues. CDR3 loop: CASSPRDRFYEQYF. The CDR3 nucleotides read TGTGCCAGTTCCCCCCGGGACAGATTCTACGAGCAGTACTTC.

This clonotype was recorded a few times. The chain uses TRBV7-6 and TRBJ2-7; D is unclear. The CDR3 totals 15 residues. Germline loops: CDR1 SGHVS, CDR2 FNYEAQ. The V gene lost 6 bases and the J gene lost 4 bases, with 19 bases spanning the gap. Here the CDR3 DNA reads TGTGCCAGCAGTTCCTACGGCGCCTCCCAGTACGAGCAGTACTTC. Protein sequence: CASSSYGASQYEQYF.

The chain links TRBV10-3 to TRBJ2-1; 8 bases align to TRBD1. V shed 10 bases, J shed 2 bases, and the junction held 7 bases outside the gene matches. The CDR3 is 14 amino acids. Germline V gives CDR1 ENHRY, CDR2 SYGVKD. CDR3 sequence reads: CATQTGGTYNEQFF. CDR3 DNA sequence: TGTGCCACCCAAACAGGGGGGACCTACAATGAGCAGTTCTTC.

The chain links TRBV5-8 to TRBJ2-7, with D perhaps matching TRBD1 (6 bases). V lost 5 bases to trimming and J lost 3 bases, with 12 bases between them. The CDR3 consists of 13 residues. Looked up from germline, CDR1 is SGHTS and CDR2 is YDEGEE. In DNA, the CDR3 is TGTGCCAGCAGGTCAACAGGGTTCTACGAGCAGTACTTC. Its protein is CASRSTGFYEQYF.

The chain employs TRBV6-1 and TRBJ2-1, with a possible D match to TRBD1 (5 bases). The CDR3 loop spans 18 amino acids. CDR1 is MNHNS, CDR2 SASEGT, per germline. V was trimmed by 6 bases and J by 0 bases, leaving 21 bases between them. The CDR3 protein is CASSPHSQNRSSYNEQFF. The CDR3 DNA is TGTGCCAGCAGCCCACACTCTCAGAACAGGAGCTCCTACAATGAGCAGTTCTTC.

Only a few counts were recorded for this clonotype. The chain carries TRBV12-3 or TRBV12-4 and TRBJ2-2; 10 nucleotides match TRBD2. The CDR3 totals 16 residues. Trimming removed 7 bases from V and 8 bases from J; junction bases left unmatched: 13. The CDR3 sequence: CASTFASGGVHGELFF. CDR3 coding DNA: TGTGCCAGCACTTTTGCCAGCGGGGGGGTTCATGGGGAGCTGTTTTTT.

This clonotype was detected ten times or more. The chain couples TRBV20-1 to TRBJ2-7, with D hard to call. CDR3 size: 12 residues. In germline, CDR1 is DFQATT, CDR2 SNEGSKA (reference sequence). Trimming took off 0 bases at V and 4 bases at J, with 7 bases between the two ends. CDR3 in DNA: TGCAGTGCTAGAGATTCGGTATACGAGCAGTACTTC. This translates into CSARDSVYEQYF.

The chain combines TRBV12-3 or TRBV12-4 with TRBJ2-3; 10 bases map to TRBD2. The V and J ends lost 7 bases and 2 bases, in that order; junction bases with no gene match: 9. The CDR3 extends over 16 amino acids. The CDR3 region has the DNA TGTGCCAGCACCCAGGGACTAGCGTCTCTCACAGATACGCAGTATTTT. Protein: CASTQGLASLTDTQYF.